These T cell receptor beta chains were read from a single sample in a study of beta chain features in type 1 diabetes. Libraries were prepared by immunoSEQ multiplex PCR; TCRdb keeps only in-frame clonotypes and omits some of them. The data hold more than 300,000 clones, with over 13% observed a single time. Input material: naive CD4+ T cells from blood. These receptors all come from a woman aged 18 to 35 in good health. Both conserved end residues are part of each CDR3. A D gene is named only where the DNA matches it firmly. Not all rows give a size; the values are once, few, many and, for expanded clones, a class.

CDR3 protein: CASSLALGVYGYTF
CDR3 DNA: TGTGCCAGCAGCTTGGCCTTAGGGGTCTATGGCTACACCTTC
J gene: TRBJ1-2
D gene: .
clone size: few
V gene: TRBV5-4

CDR3 protein: CSAARALEQYF
CDR3 DNA: TGCAGTGCGGCGAGGGCCCTCGAGCAGTACTTC
J gene: TRBJ2-7
D gene: .
clone size: .
V gene: TRBV20-1

CDR3 protein: CSVAGLMNTEAFF
CDR3 DNA: TGCAGCGTTGCAGGTCTGATGAACACTGAAGCTTTCTTT
J gene: TRBJ1-1
D gene: .
clone size: .
V gene: TRBV29-1

CDR3 protein: CASSPNTRLPNTEAFF
CDR3 DNA: TGCGCCAGCAGCCCCAACACCAGGCTACCGAACACTGAAGCTTTCTTT
J gene: TRBJ1-1
D gene: .
clone size: .
V gene: TRBV4-3

CDR3 protein: CASSLWGGETQYF
CDR3 DNA: TGTGCCAGCAGCTTGTGGGGGGGAGAGACCCAGTACTTC
J gene: TRBJ2-5
D gene: TRBD2
clone size: few
V gene: TRBV5-5

CDR3 protein: CASGPSGSRFREQYF
CDR3 DNA: TGTGCCAGCGGGCCGAGCGGGAGTCGTTTTCGGGAGCAGTACTTC
J gene: TRBJ2-7
D gene: TRBD2
clone size: .
V gene: TRBV11-2

CDR3 protein: CASSLLPNTEAFF
CDR3 DNA: TGCGCCAGCAGCTTGCTACCGAACACTGAAGCTTTCTTT
J gene: TRBJ1-1
D gene: .
clone size: few
V gene: TRBV5-1

CDR3 protein: CASSVALAGATKNIQYF
CDR3 DNA: TGTGCCAGCAGCGTAGCTCTAGCGGGAGCGACCAAAAACATTCAGTACTTC
J gene: TRBJ2-4
D gene: TRBD2
clone size: .
V gene: TRBV9

CDR3 protein: CASSLRDRLIYEQYF
CDR3 DNA: TGTGCCAGCAGCCTACGGGACAGGCTTATCTACGAGCAGTACTTC
J gene: TRBJ2-7
D gene: TRBD1
clone size: .
V gene: TRBV5-4

CDR3 protein: CASSQKYPGQGDQPQHF
CDR3 DNA: TGCGCCAGCAGCCAAAAATATCCGGGACAGGGGGATCAGCCCCAGCATTTT
J gene: TRBJ1-5
D gene: TRBD1
clone size: .
V gene: TRBV4-1

CDR3 protein: CASSWIQGPGETQYF
CDR3 DNA: TGTGCCAGCAGCTGGATACAGGGTCCAGGGGAGACCCAGTACTTC
J gene: TRBJ2-5
D gene: .
clone size: few
V gene: TRBV5-4

CDR3 protein: CASRGLAETGELFF
CDR3 DNA: TGTGCCAGTAGGGGACTAGCGGAGACCGGGGAGCTGTTTTTT
J gene: TRBJ2-2
D gene: TRBD2
clone size: .
V gene: TRBV19

CDR3 protein: CASSPGQVTNTEAFF
CDR3 DNA: TGCGCCAGCAGTCCGGGACAGGTCACGAACACTGAAGCTTTCTTT
J gene: TRBJ1-1
D gene: TRBD1
clone size: .
V gene: TRBV5-1

CDR3 protein: CAWSGADTEAFF
CDR3 DNA: TGTGCCTGGAGTGGAGCGGACACTGAAGCTTTCTTT
J gene: TRBJ1-1
D gene: .
clone size: few
V gene: TRBV30

CDR3 protein: CASSPAGGGRAEAFF
CDR3 DNA: TGTGCCAGCAGCCCTGCTGGGGGGGGTCGGGCTGAAGCTTTCTTT
J gene: TRBJ1-1
D gene: .
clone size: .
V gene: TRBV7-9

CDR3 protein: CASSLRDIRWAEQFF
CDR3 DNA: TGTGCCAGCAGCCTCCGGGACATTCGATGGGCTGAGCAGTTCTTC
J gene: TRBJ2-1
D gene: .
clone size: .
V gene: TRBV5-6

CDR3 protein: CASSLGGLAGVYEQYF
CDR3 DNA: TGTGCCAGCAGCTTAGGCGGACTAGCGGGAGTGTACGAGCAGTACTTC
J gene: TRBJ2-7
D gene: TRBD2
clone size: few
V gene: TRBV13

CDR3 protein: CATSGGGRSQPQHF
CDR3 DNA: TGTGCCACCAGCGGGGGAGGTCGGAGTCAGCCCCAGCATTTT
J gene: TRBJ1-5
D gene: .
clone size: few
V gene: TRBV15

CDR3 protein: CASSSGRLASGSYEQYF
CDR3 DNA: TGTGCCAGCAGTTCCGGGAGGTTGGCTAGCGGATCGTACGAGCAGTACTTC
J gene: TRBJ2-7
D gene: TRBD2
clone size: .
V gene: TRBV7-9

CDR3 protein: CSAIDYEQYF
CDR3 DNA: TGCAGTGCGATAGACTACGAGCAGTACTTC
J gene: TRBJ2-7
D gene: .
clone size: few
V gene: TRBV20-1

CDR3 protein: CASSSHRGNYGYTF
CDR3 DNA: TGTGCCAGCAGTTCCCACAGGGGGAACTATGGCTACACCTTC
J gene: TRBJ1-2
D gene: TRBD1
clone size: .
V gene: TRBV6-5

CDR3 protein: CASSFYNQPQHF
CDR3 DNA: TGTGCCAGCAGCTTCTACAATCAGCCCCAGCATTTT
J gene: TRBJ1-5
D gene: .
clone size: .
V gene: TRBV7-2

CDR3 protein: CASSLGDQLAIQETQYF
CDR3 DNA: TGCGCCAGCAGCTTGGGCGATCAACTAGCGATCCAAGAGACCCAGTACTTC
J gene: TRBJ2-5
D gene: TRBD2
clone size: .
V gene: TRBV5-1

CDR3 protein: CASSSTGTLTYEQYF
CDR3 DNA: TGTGCCAGCAGTTCCACCGGGACACTCACCTACGAGCAGTACTTC
J gene: TRBJ2-7
D gene: .
clone size: few
V gene: TRBV28

CDR3 protein: CAWAPGQPQAGELFF
CDR3 DNA: TGTGCCTGGGCCCCGGGACAACCCCAGGCCGGGGAGCTGTTTTTT
J gene: TRBJ2-2
D gene: .
clone size: .
V gene: TRBV30